Described below is a single TCR beta chain sequence and its context. In germline, CDR1 is SGHRS, CDR2 YFSETQ. The CDR3 covers 15 residues. Trimming pared 0 bases from V and 5 bases from J, leaving 12 bases between. Here immunoSEQ multiplex PCR was the method, and the copy in TCRdb shows in-frame clones only, minus some. The sample has about 110,000 clones, around 87% seen once; the top ten hold 3.7%. The entry originates in a study of control samples from healthy donors and cancer patients. The TCR was taken from a woman aged 60-70 years with lung cancer. The sequencing sample was made of PBMCs. The V gene is TRBV5-1, the J gene TRBJ1-3, with a possible D match to TRBD1 (6 bases). CDR3 DNA sequence: TGCGCCAGCAGCTTGGGACAGGCTGATAGAAACACCATATATTTT. It is translated as CASSLGQADRNTIYF.